The entry below gives a single TCR beta chain sequence along with its context. Its antigen is unknown. The data were obtained in a study of cytomegalovirus exposure and HLA in healthy donors. The table came from immunoSEQ multiplex PCR; TCRdb's copy has only in-frame clones and leaves some out. In the table there are roughly 220,000 clones, about 90% of which are singletons. This CDR3 has 17 residues. CDR1 and CDR2 from the germline V gene are SGHRS and YFSETQ. The V gene end was trimmed by 0 bases and the J gene end by 6 bases; junction bases not matched to a gene: 6. Regarding the study as a whole: The TCR clusters that emerged in the first cohort tended, a later analysis found, to co-occur in the 110 or so validation repertoires. Cytomegalovirus-associated TCR beta chains were listed, numbering approximately 150. Accounts indicate the classifier identified cytomegalovirus status with strong specificity and sensitivity. In vitro checks showed that a few CMV-associated chains really do target CMV antigens.

The rearrangement links TRBV5-1 to TRBJ2-1; 13 bases agree with TRBD2. Input material: PBMCs. This clonotype was sampled from a young woman in good health and CMV-seronegative. CDR3 coding DNA: TGCGCCAGCAGCTTGGTAACTAGCGGGAGGGCCTTCAATGAGCAGTTCTTC. This codes for CASSLVTSGRAFNEQFF.